Below, 20 T cell receptor beta chains from the same sample are listed, as sequenced in a study of blood T cells in healthy people across ages. A second roughly 6 to 12 cycle PCR used barcoded and J-beta primers. Each CDR3 protein is one row after TCRdb ran MiXCR on the 5' RACE reads. The sample lists about 1.4 million distinct CDR3 sequences, approximately 63% occurring once. The specimen sequenced was blood. The receptor set was obtained from a man between 18 and 35 years old in good health.

This chain links TRBV10-3 with TRBJ2-1, with TRBD2 identical over 7 bases. The germline V gene has CDR1 ENHRY and CDR2 SYGVKD. J lost 0 bases, V lost 5 bases, and 7 bases had no gene match. This CDR3 has 16 amino acids. In DNA form, the CDR3 reads TGTGCCATCAGTCCCGGGGGGACCAGCTCCTACAATGAGCAGTTCTTC. Amino acids: CAISPGGTSSYNEQFF.

The chain uses TRBV7-2 and TRBJ1-2, with D unresolved. Germline-derived CDR1 and CDR2 are SGHTA and FQGNSA. The CDR3 has 13 amino acids. With 6 bases removed from V and 7 bases from J, the gap between germline ends came to 15 bases. DNA for the CDR3: TGTGCCAGCAGTCTACCACACATCCCTGGCTACACCTTC. It encodes CASSLPHIPGYTF. The variable domain in full, with the rest retrieved from reference TRBV7-2 and TRBJ1-2, is GAGVSQSPSNKVTEKGKDVELRCDPISGHTALYWYRQSLGQGLEFLIYFQGNSAPDKSGLPSDRFSAERTGGSVSTLTIQRTQQEDSAVYLCASSLPHIPGYTFGSGTRLTVV.

To note about this clonotype: A much bigger clone sits one base away, suggesting this may be a read error. The chain has TRBV11-2 and TRBJ2-5; D gene uncertain. The CDR3 is 11 amino acids. The germline V gene encodes CDR1 SGHAT and CDR2 FQNNGV. V lost 5 bases and J lost 5, with 6 bases in between. The CDR3 spells CASSPYETQYF. In DNA form, the CDR3 reads TGTGCCAGCAGCCCTTATGAGACCCAGTACTTC.

The gene calls are TRBV9 and TRBJ2-5, with D tentatively TRBD2 (5 bases). This CDR3 comprises 15 residues. The ends were cut back, 1 base at V and 2 bases at J, with 12 bases in the middle. In germline, CDR1 is SGDLS, CDR2 YYNGEE. Here the CDR3 reads CASSVRGAEQETQYF. CDR3 nucleotide sequence: TGTGCCAGCAGCGTACGGGGTGCGGAGCAAGAGACCCAGTACTTC.

V usage is TRBV15 and J usage is TRBJ1-1, with 7 positions matching TRBD1. Germline CDR1 LNHNV, CDR2 YYDKDF (reference sequence). The CDR3 runs to 16 residues. After removal of 5 bases from V and 4 bases from J, the junction contained 13 bases not matched to a gene. The CDR3 sequence: CATSPGRGLLGTEAFF. In DNA form, the CDR3 reads TGTGCCACCAGCCCAGGGAGGGGGCTTCTGGGCACTGAAGCTTTCTTT. Full variable domain (remainder filled in from reference TRBV15 and TRBJ1-1): DAMVIQNPRYQVTQFGKPVTLSCSQTLNHNVMYWYQQKSSQAPKLLFHYYDKDFNNEADTPDNFQSRRPNTSFCFLDIRSPGLGDTAMYLCATSPGRGLLGTEAFFGQGTRLTVV.

The gene calls are TRBV2 and TRBJ1-2; a weak D match, TRBD1 (5 bases). Trimming took off 6 bases at V and 7 bases at J, with 12 bases between the two ends. The germline V gene has CDR1 SNHLY and CDR2 FYNNEI. The CDR3 spans 12 residues. CDR3 region: CASRFQGGGYTF. DNA for the CDR3: TGTGCCAGCAGATTTCAGGGAGGTGGCTACACCTTC.

The gene calls are TRBV10-3 and TRBJ2-5; 9 nucleotides agree with TRBD2. Germline assignment: CDR1 ENHRY and CDR2 SYGVKD. J lost 2 bases, V lost 4 bases, and 8 bases had no gene match. This CDR3 is 16 amino acids long. This CDR3 reads CAISGGSGSLQETQYF. The CDR3 DNA follows: TGTGCCATCAGTGGGGGTAGCGGGAGTCTTCAAGAGACCCAGTACTTC.

J is TRBJ2-3 and V is TRBV20-1, with 8 bases lining up with TRBD2. CDR3 size: 14 residues. Germline trimming cut 1 base from V and 4 bases from J; bases unmatched to any gene: 4. From germline, CDR1 is DFQATT and CDR2 SNEGSKA (reference sequence). CDR3 bases: TGCAGTGCTAGAGCGAAGCGGGAGTCAGATACGCAGTATTTT. Encoded protein: CSARAKRESDTQYF.

On this clonotype itself: One junction end does not reproduce the germline sequence, and a read error may be involved. The CDR3 coding sequence is TGTGCCAGCAGTTACTCTGGATCAGGCCCCTACGAGCAGTACTTT. It codes for CASSYSGSGPYEQYF. V is TRBV6-2 or TRBV6-3 and J is TRBJ2-7, with unresolved D. The CDR3 loop spans 15 amino acids. Germline CDR1 MNHEY, CDR2 SVGEGT.

This clonotype is a singleton in its sample. The chain is built from TRBV6-5 and TRBJ1-2; tentatively, D is TRBD1 (5 bases). CDR3 size: 15 residues. Trimming shortened V by 4 bases and J by 3 bases, and 15 bases separated the two germline ends. Germline CDR1 MNHEY, CDR2 SVGAGI. In DNA form, the CDR3 reads TGTGCCAGCAGTTTAGCAGGGTCCGTGTACTATGGCTACACCTTC. Translating gives CASSLAGSVYYGYTF.

The gene calls are TRBV12-3 or TRBV12-4 and TRBJ2-5, with D tentatively TRBD1 (5 bases). This CDR3 contains 15 residues. Trimming removed 5 bases at V and 2 bases at J, with 15 bases between. The CDR3 nucleotides are TGTGCCAGCAGTCCGACAGTTCTGGGGCAAGAGACCCAGTACTTC. Encoded protein: CASSPTVLGQETQYF.

The V call is TRBV2, the J call TRBJ2-7; 13 nucleotides align to TRBD2. The J call is uncertain, as TRBJ2-5 better fits the DNA end. Germline V gene data show CDR1 as SNHLY and CDR2 as FYNNEI. The CDR3 loop spans 14 amino acids. The CDR3, as DNA: TGTGCCACCCAGACTAGCGGGGGGAAGGAGACCCAGTACTTC. Residues: CATQTSGGKETQYF.

Points on this clonotype: A far larger clone is one nucleotide away, so this likely arose from a read error. This chain connects TRBV7-9 to TRBJ2-4, with TRBD1 identical over 9 bases. The J call is in doubt because the DNA end fits TRBJ2-7 better. Germline CDR1 is SEHNR and CDR2 is FQNEAQ (reference sequence). This CDR3 has 13 amino acids. This chain's CDR3 is CASGLGQGYEQYF. The DNA for the CDR3 is TGTGCCAGCGGCTTAGGACAGGGGTACGAGCAGTACTTC.

This chain's CDR3 is CASRKTSGTGIYEQYF. CDR3 nucleotides: TGTGCCAGCAGGAAAACATCCGGGACAGGGATCTACGAGCAGTACTTC. The chain combines TRBV6-2 or TRBV6-3 with TRBJ2-4; 9 bases match TRBD1. The end of the DNA fits TRBJ2-7 better, so the J call may be wrong. CDR1 and CDR2 (germline): MNHEY, SVGEGT. The CDR3 runs to 16 residues.

This chain uses TRBV4-1 with TRBJ2-5, with D tentatively TRBD2 (5 bases). The end of the DNA fits TRBJ2-7 better, so the J call may be wrong. This CDR3 region has 14 residues. Germline CDR1 and CDR2: MGHRA and YSYEKL. The CDR3 DNA is TGCGCCAGCAGCCAACACGCGGGTAACAACGAGCAGTACTTC. This codes for CASSQHAGNNEQYF.

The rearrangement joins TRBV28 to TRBJ1-2; 10 nucleotides agree with TRBD1. Germline V CDR1 and CDR2: MDHEN, SYDVKM. Losses at the gene ends were 5 bases for V and 3 bases for J; bases not matched to a gene: 12. The CDR3 is 17 residues long. CDR3 DNA sequence: TGTGCCAGCAGTGGCTCGGGGACAGGGGCGTTTGACTATGGCTACACCTTC. It specifies CASSGSGTGAFDYGYTF.

This clonotype was detected a few times. The chain carries TRBV25-1 and TRBJ1-4, with D uncertain. CDR3 length: 12 amino acids. Germline V gene sequence: CDR1 MGHDK, CDR2 SYGVNS. V dropped 1 base and J dropped 7 bases, with 4 bases sitting between them. CDR3 nucleotide sequence: TGTGCCAGCAGTGAATTGGCTGAAAAACTGTTTTTT. Residues: CASSELAEKLFF.

This sequence joins TRBV12-3 or TRBV12-4 and TRBJ2-1; possibly TRBD1 for D (6 bases). V was pared by 5 bases and J by 8 bases, with 16 bases between. The CDR3 has 14 amino acids. The CDR3, as DNA: TGTGCCAGCAGTGCTGGCAGGGGCTGGGATGAGCAGTTCTTC. Encoded protein: CASSAGRGWDEQFF.

V and J are TRBV20-1 and TRBJ2-1; possibly TRBD2 for D (6 bases). The CDR3 runs to 19 residues. CDR1 DFQATT and CDR2 SNEGSKA come from the germline V gene (reference sequence). Trimming removed 3 bases at V and 0 bases at J, with 24 bases between. CDR3 in amino acids: CSARRGAYSFTPSYNEQFF. The CDR3 DNA sequence: TGCAGTGCTAGGCGCGGGGCCTACTCGTTTACTCCCTCCTACAATGAGCAGTTCTTC.

The rearrangement links TRBV6-6 to TRBJ1-2; 8 bases map to TRBD1. Trimming removed 2 bases from V and 5 bases from J; junction bases left unmatched: 7. Germline V CDR1 and CDR2: MNHNY, SVGAGI (reference sequence). The CDR3 length is 15 residues. The CDR3 loop reads CASSYGGQGGYGYTF. DNA of the CDR3: TGTGCCAGCAGTTACGGTGGACAGGGAGGATATGGCTACACCTTC.